This TCR beta chain derives from a study of shared clonotypes between healthy human individuals. Germline CDR1 and CDR2: MGHRA and YSYEKL. This CDR3 has 15 residues. Trimming at V came to 4 bases and at J to 5 bases, leaving 5 bases not matched to a gene. The investigators split CD4+ cells into a CD45RA+ naive subset and a CD45RA-negative memory subset. Only in-frame clones appear in the TCRdb table, and some are missing; sequencing was by immunoSEQ multiplex PCR. The sample holds some 2.1 million clones, around 95% seen once. The sequence was obtained from a man aged 18 to 30 in good health. The source material was naive CD4+ T cells sorted from blood. Subset defined: CD45RA+ positively selected. The chain combines TRBV4-1 with TRBJ2-3; 11 bases line up with TRBD2. The DNA of the CDR3 is TGCGCCAGCAGCCTACTAGCGGGAGCTGTAGATACGCAGTATTTT. Translation gives CASSLLAGAVDTQYF.